These T cell receptor beta chains were read from a single sample in a study of esophageal squamous cell carcinoma under preoperative chemotherapy. TCRdb itself ran the PCR reads through MiXCR, one entry per CDR3 protein. This table has some 30,000 distinct CDR3 sequences, 52% appearing once. This material was obtained from a patient given preoperative chemotherapy. The receptors here all came from a human donor with esophageal squamous cell carcinoma. The donor label of this sample is uncertain. CDR3s include the opening cysteine and the closing phenylalanine or tryptophan. D genes are given only for firm matches. The size field is filled for only some rows; it gives once, few, many or a size class.

-	TRBV20-1	TRBJ1-4	-	CSARYAGTINEKLFF	TGCAGTGCTAGATATGCCGGGACAATTAATGAAAAACTGTTTTTT
-	TRBV7-6	TRBJ2-3	TRBD2	CASSLVISGGASTGTQYF	TGTGCCAGCAGCTTAGTTATTAGCGGGGGGGCGAGCACCGGGACGCAGTATTTT
-	TRBV19	TRBJ2-1	-	CASTGTHYEQFF	TGTGCCAGTACTGGGACACACTACGAGCAGTTCTTC
-	TRBV27	TRBJ2-7	TRBD2	CASSLQRGGPYEQYF	TGTGCCAGCAGTTTACAGCGGGGGGGCCCCTACGAGCAGTACTTC
medium-sized	TRBV6-1	TRBJ2-6	-	CASSVEGSSGANVLTF	TGTGCCAGCAGTGTTGAGGGGAGCTCTGGGGCCAACGTCCTGACTTTC
few	TRBV5-4	TRBJ2-1	-	CASSPGEGRSYNEQFF	TGTGCCAGCAGCCCGGGCGAGGGGAGGTCCTACAATGAGCAGTTCTTC
-	TRBV7-8	TRBJ2-5	-	CASRGLGGGAQETQYF	TGTGCCAGCAGGGGCCTAGGGGGGGGGGCCCAAGAGACCCAGTACTTC
-	TRBV7-2	TRBJ2-4	TRBD2	CASSLGGAGGRAKNTQYF	TGTGCCAGCAGCTTAGGGGGAGCGGGGGGCCGGGCCAAAAACACTCAGTACTTC
-	TRBV5-1	TRBJ2-7	TRBD1	CASSQGTVLGEQYF	TGCGCCAGCAGCCAAGGGACAGTCCTAGGCGAGCAGTACTTC
-	TRBV7-6	TRBJ2-5	TRBD2	CASSAGGDPDTQYF	TGTGCCAGCAGCGCGGGGGGTGACCCAGATACCCAGTATTTC
-	TRBV6-2/TRBV6-3	TRBJ2-3	-	CGRVVGARAKDMQYF	TGTGGCCGCGTCGTGGGGGCGAGAGCAAAAGACATGCAGTATTTC
many	TRBV6-2/TRBV6-3	TRBJ2-1	TRBD2	CASSLLSGGANEQFF	TGTGCCAGCAGTTTATTAAGCGGGGGGGCGAATGAGCAGTTCTTC
-	TRBV27	TRBJ2-3	-	CASSSHSTDTQYF	TGTGCCAGCAGTTCACATAGCACAGATACGCAGTATTTT
-	TRBV20-1	TRBJ2-3	-	CSAGASDTQYF	TGCAGTGCTGGGGCATCAGATACGCAGTATTTT
many	TRBV7-3	TRBJ2-3	-	CASSLLGVDTDTQYF	TGTGCCAGCAGCTTATTGGGGGTGGACACAGATACGCAGTATTTT
-	TRBV7-2	TRBJ2-5	-	CASSSDRKETQYF	TGTGCCAGCAGCTCAGACAGGAAAGAGACCCAGTACTTC
-	TRBV7-2	TRBJ2-7	TRBD1	CASSLGDSGPPGSYEQTF	TGTGCCAGCAGCTTAGGGGACAGTGGACCTCCGGGGTCCTACGAGCAGACTTTC
-	TRBV11-3	TRBJ2-7	-	CASANGDRSYEQYF	TGTGCCAGCGCGAACGGGGACCGCTCCTACGAGCAGTACTTC
many	TRBV7-2	TRBJ2-7	-	CASSLGGGVYEQYF	TGTGCCAGCAGCTTAGGCGGAGGGGTCTACGAGCAGTACTTC
-	TRBV7-8	TRBJ2-2	-	CASSRLGGVSTGTLFF	TGTGCCAGCAGCCGCCTAGGGGGGGTGAGCACCGGTACGCTGTTTTTT
-	TRBV18	TRBJ1-4	-	CASSPSNRPNEKLFF	TGTGCCAGCTCACCTTCTAACAGACCTAATGAAAAACTGTTTTTT
-	TRBV7-6	TRBJ2-3	-	CASSSGWFKNTQYF	TGTGCCAGCAGCTCGGGGTGGTTCAAAAATACGCAGTATTTC
many	TRBV27	TRBJ2-1	-	CASSLEGSSYNEQFF	TGTGCCAGCAGTTTGGAGGGGAGCTCCTACAATGAGCAGTTCTTC
-	TRBV7-6	TRBJ2-7	-	CASSLGQGNYYEQYF	TGTGCCAGCAGCTTAGGCCAGGGGAACTATTACGAGCAGTACTTC
many	TRBV7-9	TRBJ1-2	TRBD1	CASSWTGAGDGYTF	TGTGCCAGCAGCTGGACAGGGGCGGGGGATGGCTACACCTTC
-	TRBV7-8	TRBJ2-3	-	CASSRLQGVSTGEQYF	TGTGCCAGCAGCCGCCTACAGGGTGTGAGCACCGGTGAGCAGTATTTT
medium-sized	TRBV7-6	TRBJ2-7	-	CASSDGRWGYEQYF	TGTGCCAGCAGCGACGGCCGGTGGGGATACGAGCAGTACTTC
many	TRBV6-1	TRBJ2-3	-	CASSEFWGSYTDTQYF	TGTGCCAGCAGTGAATTTTGGGGAAGCTACACAGATACGCAGTATTTT
many	TRBV7-2	TRBJ2-7	-	CASSLRGGPSPSYEQYF	TGTGCCAGCAGCTTAAGGGGCGGACCGAGCCCTTCCTACGAGCAGTACTTC
-	TRBV12-3/TRBV12-4	TRBJ1-1	TRBD1	CASSPGDRPNFRNEPAEAFF	TGTGCCAGCAGTCCTGGGGACAGGCCTAATTTCCGTAATGAACCCGCTGAAGCTTTCTTT
once	TRBV30	TRBJ2-2	-	CAWSRIAFTGELFF	TGTGCCTGGAGCCGGATCGCTTTCACCGGGGAGCTGTTTTTT
-	TRBV19	TRBJ2-7	TRBD1	CASGTGSEQYF	TGTGCCAGCGGGACAGGGAGCGAGCAGTACTTC
-	TRBV6-1	TRBJ2-3	TRBD2	CASSPGLALDTQYF	TGTGCCAGCAGTCCGGGACTAGCCCTCGATACCCAGTATTTC
-	TRBV7-2	TRBJ2-7	-	CASSPGGLGGYEQYF	TGTGCCAGCAGCCCAGGGGGACTAGGAGGCTACGAGCAGTACTTC
-	TRBV6-2/TRBV6-3	TRBJ1-1	-	CASSYSLEQGEAFF	TGTGCCAGCAGTTACTCGTTGGAACAGGGAGAAGCTTTCTTT
many	TRBV7-3	TRBJ2-1	TRBD2	CASSPTSGSYNEQFF	TGTGCCAGCAGCCCTACTAGCGGTTCCTACAATGAGCAGTTCTTC